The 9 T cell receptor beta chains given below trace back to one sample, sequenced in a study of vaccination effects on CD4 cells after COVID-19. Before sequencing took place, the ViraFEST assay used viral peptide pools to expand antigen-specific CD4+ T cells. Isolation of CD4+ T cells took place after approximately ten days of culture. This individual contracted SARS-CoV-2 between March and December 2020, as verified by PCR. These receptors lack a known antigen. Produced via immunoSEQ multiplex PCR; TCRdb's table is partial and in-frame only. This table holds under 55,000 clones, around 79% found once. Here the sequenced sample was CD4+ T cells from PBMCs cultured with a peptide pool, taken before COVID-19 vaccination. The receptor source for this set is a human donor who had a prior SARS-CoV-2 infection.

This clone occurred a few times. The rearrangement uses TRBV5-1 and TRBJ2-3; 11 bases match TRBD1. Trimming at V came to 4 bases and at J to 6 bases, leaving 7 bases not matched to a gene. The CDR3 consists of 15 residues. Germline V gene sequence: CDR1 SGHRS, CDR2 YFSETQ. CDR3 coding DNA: TGCGCCAGCAGCACCGGACAGGGGGCGGTGGATACGCAGTATTTT. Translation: CASSTGQGAVDTQYF.

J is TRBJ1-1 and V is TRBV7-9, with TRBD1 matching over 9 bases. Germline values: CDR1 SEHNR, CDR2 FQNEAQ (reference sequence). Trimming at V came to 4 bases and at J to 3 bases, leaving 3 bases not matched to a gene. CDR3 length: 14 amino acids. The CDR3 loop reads CASSSQGADTEAFF. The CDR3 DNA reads TGTGCCAGCAGCTCACAGGGGGCTGACACTGAAGCTTTCTTT.

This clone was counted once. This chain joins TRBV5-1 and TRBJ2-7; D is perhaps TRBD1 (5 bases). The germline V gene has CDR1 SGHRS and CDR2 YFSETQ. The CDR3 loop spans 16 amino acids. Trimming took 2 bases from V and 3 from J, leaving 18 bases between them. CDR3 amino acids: CASSLSPGQGNYEQYF. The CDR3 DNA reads TGCGCCAGCAGCTTATCCCCCGGGCAGGGAAACTACGAGCAGTACTTC.

CDR3 nucleotide sequence: TGTGCCAGCTCACTACAGGGGGCGGACTATGGCTACACCTTC. This encodes CASSLQGADYGYTF. The chain joins TRBV18 to TRBJ1-2, with 9 bases lining up with TRBD1. The CDR3 is made up of 14 amino acids. The germline V gene encodes CDR1 KGHSH and CDR2 LQKENI. The trim removed 4 bases at V and 3 bases at J, leaving 3 bases unmatched.

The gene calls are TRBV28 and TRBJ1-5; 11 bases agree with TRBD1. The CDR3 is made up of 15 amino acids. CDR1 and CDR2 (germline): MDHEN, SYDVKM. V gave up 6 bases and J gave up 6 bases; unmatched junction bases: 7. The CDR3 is CASSRGQGVVQPQHF. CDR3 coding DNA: TGTGCCAGCAGCCGGGGACAGGGGGTTGTTCAGCCCCAGCATTTT. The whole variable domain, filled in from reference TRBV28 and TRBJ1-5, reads DVKVTQSSRYLVKRTGEKVFLECVQDMDHENMFWYRQDPGLGLRLIYFSYDVKMKEKGDIPEGYSVSREKKERFSLILESASTNQTSMYLCASSRGQGVVQPQHFGDGTRLSIL.

The CDR3 DNA follows: TGTGCCAGCAGCTCAGGGGAGGCTAACTATGGCTACACCTTC. Translation: CASSSGEANYGYTF. V and J are TRBV7-9 and TRBJ1-2; D is perhaps TRBD1 (6 bases). Germline assignment: CDR1 SEHNR and CDR2 FQNEAQ (reference sequence). The germline V and J ends were trimmed by 4 bases and 0 bases, with 9 bases remaining between them. The CDR3 has 14 residues. The complete variable domain, with remaining parts taken from reference TRBV7-9 and TRBJ1-2, reads DTGVSQNPRHKITKRGQNVTFRCDPISEHNRLYWYRQTLGQGPEFLTYFQNEAQLEKSRLLSDRFSAERPKGSFSTLEIQRTEQGDSAMYLCASSSGEANYGYTFGSGTRLTVV.

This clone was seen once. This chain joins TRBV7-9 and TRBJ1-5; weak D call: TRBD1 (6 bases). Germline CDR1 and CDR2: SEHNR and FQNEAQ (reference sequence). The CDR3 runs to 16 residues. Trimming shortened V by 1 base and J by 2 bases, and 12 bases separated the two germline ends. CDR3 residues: CASSLVSGAGNQPQHF. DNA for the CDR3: TGTGCCAGCAGCTTAGTCTCAGGGGCAGGCAATCAGCCCCAGCATTTT.

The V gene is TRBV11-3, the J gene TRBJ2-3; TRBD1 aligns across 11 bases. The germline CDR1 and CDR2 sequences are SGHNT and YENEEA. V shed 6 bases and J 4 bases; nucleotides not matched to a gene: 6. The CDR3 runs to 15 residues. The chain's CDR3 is CASRAGTGGPDTQYF. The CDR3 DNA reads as TGTGCCAGCAGAGCCGGGACAGGGGGTCCAGATACGCAGTATTTT.

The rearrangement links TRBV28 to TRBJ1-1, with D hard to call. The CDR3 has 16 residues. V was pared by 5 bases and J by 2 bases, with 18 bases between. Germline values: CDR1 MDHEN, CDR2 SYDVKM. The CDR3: CASSTPWRMGNTEAFF. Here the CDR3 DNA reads TGTGCCAGCAGTACCCCCTGGAGGATGGGAAACACTGAAGCTTTCTTT. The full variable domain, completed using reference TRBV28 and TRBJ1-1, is DVKVTQSSRYLVKRTGEKVFLECVQDMDHENMFWYRQDPGLGLRLIYFSYDVKMKEKGDIPEGYSVSREKKERFSLILESASTNQTSMYLCASSTPWRMGNTEAFFGQGTRLTVV.